Listed below are T cell receptor beta chains from one sample, sequenced in a study of blood T cell repertoires in COVID-19. The protocol was immunoSEQ multiplex PCR, while the TCRdb copy is restricted to in-frame clones and leaves out a portion. The sample yields around 110,000 clones, 80% to 95% seen once. The sample taken for sequencing was peripheral blood. Receptor source: a woman aged 25 to 39 with acute or convalescent COVID-19. Each CDR3 is given with its conserved first and last residue. D genes are given only for firm matches. Not every row has a clone size; where given, it reads once, few, many or a size class.

d_gene: TRBD2
j_gene: TRBJ2-1
v_gene: TRBV30
abundance: .
CDR3nt: TGTGCCTGGAGCGAGCTAGCGGGAGTAGGTGAGCAGTTCTTC
CDR3aa: CAWSELAGVGEQFF

d_gene: TRBD2
j_gene: TRBJ2-2
v_gene: TRBV3-1/TRBV3-2
abundance: .
CDR3nt: TGTGCCAGCAGCCCTAGCGGGAACACCGGGGAGCTGTTTTTT
CDR3aa: CASSPSGNTGELFF

d_gene: TRBD1
j_gene: TRBJ2-7
v_gene: TRBV2
abundance: once
CDR3nt: TGTGCCAGCGACGAAGGACAGGGGGCAAGGGTGAGTCCCTACGAGCAGTACTTC
CDR3aa: CASDEGQGARVSPYEQYF

d_gene: .
j_gene: TRBJ1-2
v_gene: TRBV7-9
abundance: .
CDR3nt: TGTGCCAGCAGCTTTGCGGGGGGGGCTGGCTATGGCTACACCTTC
CDR3aa: CASSFAGGAGYGYTF

d_gene: TRBD2
j_gene: TRBJ2-1
v_gene: TRBV27
abundance: .
CDR3nt: TGTGCCAGCAGTTTACTCGGCGGGAGTAATTACAATGAGCAGTTCTTC
CDR3aa: CASSLLGGSNYNEQFF

d_gene: .
j_gene: TRBJ1-1
v_gene: TRBV28
abundance: .
CDR3nt: TGTGCCAGCAGCTATATAAGGGGGTCGCCGAACACTGAAGCTTTCTTT
CDR3aa: CASSYIRGSPNTEAFF

d_gene: .
j_gene: TRBJ2-2
v_gene: TRBV15
abundance: .
CDR3nt: TGTGCCACCAGCAGAGCAGGGGTAGAGGTACCCGGGGAGCTGTTTTTT
CDR3aa: CATSRAGVEVPGELFF

d_gene: TRBD2
j_gene: TRBJ2-1
v_gene: TRBV7-8
abundance: .
CDR3nt: TGTGCCAGCAGCTCCACCACCCTAGCGGGGGGGCTCTATGAGCAGTTCTTC
CDR3aa: CASSSTTLAGGLYEQFF

d_gene: TRBD1
j_gene: TRBJ1-6
v_gene: TRBV18
abundance: .
CDR3nt: TGTGCCAGCTCACCAGGTGACAGGGTCAATTCACCCCTCCACTTT
CDR3aa: CASSPGDRVNSPLHF

d_gene: .
j_gene: TRBJ2-1
v_gene: TRBV11-2
abundance: .
CDR3nt: TGTGCCGACGGGCGGGTCCTAGGTGAGCAGTTCTTC
CDR3aa: CADGRVLGEQFF

d_gene: TRBD1
j_gene: TRBJ2-7
v_gene: TRBV4-1
abundance: .
CDR3nt: TGCGCCAGCAGCCAAGTTCCGGACAGGACTTACGAGCAGTACTTC
CDR3aa: CASSQVPDRTYEQYF

d_gene: .
j_gene: TRBJ2-3
v_gene: TRBV10-2
abundance: .
CDR3nt: TGCGCCAGCAGGCACTACACAGATACGCAGTATTTT
CDR3aa: CASRHYTDTQYF

d_gene: .
j_gene: TRBJ1-6
v_gene: TRBV7-9
abundance: .
CDR3nt: TGTGCCAGCAGCCAGGGAGGATCAGATTCACCCCTCCACTTT
CDR3aa: CASSQGGSDSPLHF

d_gene: TRBD1
j_gene: TRBJ1-1
v_gene: TRBV10-3
abundance: .
CDR3nt: TGTGCCATAGCGGACAGGGAGAACACTGAAGCTTTCTTT
CDR3aa: CAIADRENTEAFF

d_gene: .
j_gene: TRBJ1-6
v_gene: TRBV19
abundance: .
CDR3nt: TGTGCCAGTATGCGGGGGGTCAGGGATAATTCACCCCTCCACTTT
CDR3aa: CASMRGVRDNSPLHF

d_gene: TRBD2
j_gene: TRBJ2-1
v_gene: TRBV6-2/TRBV6-3
abundance: .
CDR3nt: TGTGCCAGCAGTTACAGCCCCTTCGGCGTTAGCGGGAGTATCAATGAGCAGTTCTTC
CDR3aa: CASSYSPFGVSGSINEQFF

d_gene: .
j_gene: TRBJ2-3
v_gene: TRBV7-3
abundance: .
CDR3nt: TGTGCCAGCAGCTTTAGGGGAACAGATACGCAGTATTTT
CDR3aa: CASSFRGTDTQYF

d_gene: .
j_gene: TRBJ2-7
v_gene: TRBV25-1
abundance: .
CDR3nt: TGTGCCAGCAGCAGGACGGGGAAAAGCTCCTACGAGCAGTACTTC
CDR3aa: CASSRTGKSSYEQYF

d_gene: .
j_gene: TRBJ2-3
v_gene: TRBV9
abundance: .
CDR3nt: TGTGCCAGCAGCGTATATTATAGGGACTCGATAACAGATACGCAGTATTTT
CDR3aa: CASSVYYRDSITDTQYF

d_gene: .
j_gene: TRBJ1-6
v_gene: TRBV27
abundance: .
CDR3nt: TGTGCCAGCAGTTTCCGCAGTAATAATTCACCCCTCCACTTT
CDR3aa: CASSFRSNNSPLHF

d_gene: .
j_gene: TRBJ2-1
v_gene: TRBV5-1
abundance: .
CDR3nt: TGCGCCAGCAGCTTGGCCGCACTAACCCCAATAGGATACAATGAGCAGTTCTTC
CDR3aa: CASSLAALTPIGYNEQFF

d_gene: TRBD1
j_gene: TRBJ1-6
v_gene: TRBV30
abundance: .
CDR3nt: TGTGCCTGGAGCCCTACAGGGGGCTATAATTCACCCCTCCACTTT
CDR3aa: CAWSPTGGYNSPLHF

d_gene: TRBD1
j_gene: TRBJ2-7
v_gene: TRBV2
abundance: .
CDR3nt: TGTGCCAGCAGTCCTCGGACAGGGACCTACGAGCAGTACTTC
CDR3aa: CASSPRTGTYEQYF

d_gene: TRBD1
j_gene: TRBJ1-1
v_gene: TRBV3-1/TRBV3-2
abundance: .
CDR3nt: TGTGCCAGCAGCCAAGTTCGACAGGGGGCTGAAGCTTTCTTT
CDR3aa: CASSQVRQGAEAFF

d_gene: .
j_gene: TRBJ2-7
v_gene: TRBV28
abundance: .
CDR3nt: TGTGCCAGCACGATACCGGGAGAAAAGTTATACGAGCAGTACTTC
CDR3aa: CASTIPGEKLYEQYF

d_gene: TRBD2
j_gene: TRBJ2-3
v_gene: TRBV20-1
abundance: .
CDR3nt: TGCAGTGCTAGTGGGGCAGAGGCGGGAGAGGGGACGCAGTATTTT
CDR3aa: CSASGAEAGEGTQYF

d_gene: TRBD1
j_gene: TRBJ2-1
v_gene: TRBV5-4
abundance: .
CDR3nt: TGTGCCAGCAGCTGGGACAGCTCCTACAATGAGCAGTTCTTC
CDR3aa: CASSWDSSYNEQFF

d_gene: TRBD1
j_gene: TRBJ1-6
v_gene: TRBV12-5
abundance: once
CDR3nt: TGTGCTAGTGGTTTGGGGCTAGACAGGGGGAGTTCACCCCTCCACTTT
CDR3aa: CASGLGLDRGSSPLHF

d_gene: TRBD2
j_gene: TRBJ2-3
v_gene: TRBV19
abundance: .
CDR3nt: TGTGCCAGTCGGACTAGCGGCGATACGCAGTATTTT
CDR3aa: CASRTSGDTQYF

d_gene: TRBD1
j_gene: TRBJ1-4
v_gene: TRBV5-8
abundance: .
CDR3nt: TGTGCCAGCAACGAAACTCCTAGGACAGGAACTGGCGAAAAACTGTTTTTT
CDR3aa: CASNETPRTGTGEKLFF

d_gene: .
j_gene: TRBJ2-5
v_gene: TRBV3-1/TRBV3-2
abundance: .
CDR3nt: TGTGCCAGCAGCCTGTGGAGCGGAGCTCAAGAGACCCAGTACTTC
CDR3aa: CASSLWSGAQETQYF

d_gene: TRBD2
j_gene: TRBJ2-5
v_gene: TRBV7-9
abundance: .
CDR3nt: TGTGCCAGCAGCCCGGGACTAGCGGATCCGCAAGAGACCCAGTACTTC
CDR3aa: CASSPGLADPQETQYF

d_gene: TRBD1
j_gene: TRBJ1-4
v_gene: TRBV28
abundance: once
CDR3nt: TGTGCCAGCAGAAGACAGGGCCCTAATGAAAAACTGTTTTTT
CDR3aa: CASRRQGPNEKLFF

d_gene: TRBD2
j_gene: TRBJ2-5
v_gene: TRBV7-9
abundance: .
CDR3nt: TGTGCCAGCAGCTTAGATTCCGGGGGGGTGCAAGAGACCCAGTACTTC
CDR3aa: CASSLDSGGVQETQYF

d_gene: TRBD2
j_gene: TRBJ2-1
v_gene: TRBV7-8
abundance: .
CDR3nt: TGTGCCAGCAGCTCTACCCCTAGCGGGAGATATGTTAGTATCCATGAGCAGTTCTTC
CDR3aa: CASSSTPSGRYVSIHEQFF

d_gene: .
j_gene: TRBJ1-2
v_gene: TRBV19
abundance: .
CDR3nt: TGTGCCAGTAGTATCGGCGCAGGGGACTATGGCTACACCTTC
CDR3aa: CASSIGAGDYGYTF

d_gene: .
j_gene: TRBJ2-1
v_gene: TRBV28
abundance: .
CDR3nt: TGTGCCAGCAGTTTTAGCGGTCAGTGGGAGCAGTTCTTC
CDR3aa: CASSFSGQWEQFF

d_gene: TRBD1
j_gene: TRBJ1-2
v_gene: TRBV5-1
abundance: .
CDR3nt: TGCGCCAGCAGCCTGGCCCGGGACAGAACTAACTATGGCTACACCTTC
CDR3aa: CASSLARDRTNYGYTF

d_gene: TRBD1
j_gene: TRBJ2-7
v_gene: TRBV7-2
abundance: .
CDR3nt: TGTGCCAGCAGCTTTGGACAGGAGAGGGACTACGAGCAGTACTTC
CDR3aa: CASSFGQERDYEQYF

d_gene: .
j_gene: TRBJ1-4
v_gene: TRBV3-1/TRBV3-2
abundance: .
CDR3nt: TGTGCCAGCAGCCGTCTCAGGGGTGTTGAAAAACTGTTTTTT
CDR3aa: CASSRLRGVEKLFF

d_gene: TRBD1
j_gene: TRBJ2-7
v_gene: TRBV20-1
abundance: .
CDR3nt: TGCAGTGCTAGTCGCACAGGGGGAGAGTACGAGCAGTACTTC
CDR3aa: CSASRTGGEYEQYF

d_gene: .
j_gene: TRBJ2-1
v_gene: TRBV9
abundance: .
CDR3nt: TGTGCCAGCAGCGTAGCGGGGGCAGGGGGCAATGAGCAGTTCTTC
CDR3aa: CASSVAGAGGNEQFF

d_gene: .
j_gene: TRBJ1-6
v_gene: TRBV9
abundance: .
CDR3nt: TGTGCCAGCAGCGTAGCTCTCGAAGGGGGTTCTTCACCCCTCCACTTT
CDR3aa: CASSVALEGGSSPLHF

d_gene: TRBD1
j_gene: TRBJ1-6
v_gene: TRBV6-1
abundance: .
CDR3nt: TGTGCCAGCAGTGTAATGACAGGGACCAGTTCTTCACCCCTCCACTTT
CDR3aa: CASSVMTGTSSSPLHF

d_gene: .
j_gene: TRBJ1-5
v_gene: TRBV10-3
abundance: .
CDR3nt: TGTGCCATCAGTGCGGACAGCCCCGCTCAGCCCCAGCATTTT
CDR3aa: CAISADSPAQPQHF

d_gene: TRBD1
j_gene: TRBJ2-7
v_gene: TRBV7-9
abundance: few
CDR3nt: TGTGCCAGCAGCCATGGACAGGGGCTATACGAGCAGTACTTC
CDR3aa: CASSHGQGLYEQYF

d_gene: .
j_gene: TRBJ1-5
v_gene: TRBV18
abundance: .
CDR3nt: TGTGCCAGCTCACCCATGGGGGCAGGGACTCAGCCCCAGCATTTT
CDR3aa: CASSPMGAGTQPQHF

d_gene: TRBD2
j_gene: TRBJ2-1
v_gene: TRBV11-1
abundance: .
CDR3nt: TGTGCCAGCAGCTCCCTTAGCGGGCTCTCTTACAATGAGCAGTTCTTC
CDR3aa: CASSSLSGLSYNEQFF

d_gene: TRBD1
j_gene: TRBJ1-6
v_gene: TRBV28
abundance: .
CDR3nt: TGTGCCAGCGCGACTGGACAGGGTGGTTCACCCCTCCACTTT
CDR3aa: CASATGQGGSPLHF

d_gene: TRBD2
j_gene: TRBJ2-2
v_gene: TRBV4-1
abundance: .
CDR3nt: TGCGCCAGCAGCCAAGGAATCTCTAGCGGGGCCAGTGGTTCGCTGTTTTTT
CDR3aa: CASSQGISSGASGSLFF

d_gene: .
j_gene: TRBJ1-4
v_gene: TRBV27
abundance: .
CDR3nt: TGTGCCAGCAGTTTAAAATGGGGAGGTAATGAAAAACTGTTTTTT
CDR3aa: CASSLKWGGNEKLFF

d_gene: TRBD2
j_gene: TRBJ2-1
v_gene: TRBV6-6
abundance: .
CDR3nt: TGTGCCAGCAGTCATCCTAGCGGACCTTACAATGAGCAGTTCTTC
CDR3aa: CASSHPSGPYNEQFF

d_gene: .
j_gene: TRBJ2-5
v_gene: TRBV4-1
abundance: .
CDR3nt: TGCGCCAGCAGCCCCGGGGGTCTGGGCATGGAGACCCAGTACTTC
CDR3aa: CASSPGGLGMETQYF

d_gene: .
j_gene: TRBJ1-2
v_gene: TRBV30
abundance: .
CDR3nt: TGTGCCTGGAGGGGGGGTGAACGGAGTGGCTATGGCTACACCTTC
CDR3aa: CAWRGGERSGYGYTF

d_gene: TRBD1
j_gene: TRBJ1-2
v_gene: TRBV14
abundance: .
CDR3nt: TGTGCCAGCAGCCAAGGTAGCGGACAGGGGGCGTTGTATGGCTACACCTTC
CDR3aa: CASSQGSGQGALYGYTF

d_gene: .
j_gene: TRBJ2-3
v_gene: TRBV7-3
abundance: .
CDR3nt: TGTGCCAGCAGCTTGGGGCCAACTAGCACAGATACGCAGTATTTT
CDR3aa: CASSLGPTSTDTQYF

d_gene: TRBD2
j_gene: TRBJ2-1
v_gene: TRBV3-1/TRBV3-2
abundance: once
CDR3nt: TGTGCCAGCAGCCAAGTAGGCTGGCGGGAGGGCGGGATCTTC
CDR3aa: CASSQVGWREGGIF